The T cell receptor beta chain described here comes from a study of regulatory and conventional T cells in breast cancer (dated by TCRdb to the mid-2010s). Details on this clonotype: Which antigen it targets is not known. No base quality values were provided; no much bigger clone lies one nucleotide off.

Reading from cysteine to phenylalanine, the CDR3 counts 15 amino acids. Only the CDR3 DNA is retained, 45 bases long and in frame from the first base. As encoded in the germline V gene, CDR1 is SNHLY while CDR2 is FYNNEI. At the junction V is shortened by 7 bases and J by 4 bases; bases outside the gene matches: 11. Libraries were built with PCR. Sequencing instrument: Illumina MiSeq. TCRdb reworked the public reads: Q25 trimming with fastp, MiXCR clone assembly, productive beta chains retained. When rows share a CDR3 protein, they turn into one entry using the most common DNA and genes. Across this sample there are roughly 10,000 distinct CDR3 sequences, with about 34% seen only once. 5.9% of the sample is in the top ten clones.

The receptor was derived from a male donor in good health. Recombination connected TRBV2 to TRBJ1-1; TRBD1 agrees with 8 junctional bases. The sequenced sample was conventional T cells from blood. The CDR3 here reads CASTYPGDRPTEAFF. The DNA is as follows: TGTGCCAGCACCTACCCTGGGGACAGGCCCACTGAAGCTTTCTTT.